This TCR beta chain is from a study of T cells in Graves' hyperthyroidism and ophthalmopathy. Study in general: Before any treatment, at initial diagnosis, peripheral blood was collected. The study's findings and limits: Within blood appeared most thyroid clonotypes that had expanded above 0.001. A model built on 13 V-J features separated ophthalmopathy from stable hyperthyroidism.

The CDR3 regions of TCR beta were amplified from RNA transcripts. An initial round of RT-PCR targeting the TCR CDR3 relied on the HTBI primer set. In TCRdb, the multiplex PCR reads were re-called with MiXCR into one record per CDR3 protein. The sample comprises around 690,000 distinct CDR3 sequences, 17% of which are singletons, and roughly a sixth rests with the top ten. This clonotype was detected a few times. Its cognate antigen is unknown. Calling Graves' hyperthyroidism stable meant ophthalmopathy did not progress within 18 months. Germline V gene lookup returns CDR1 SGHAT and CDR2 FQDESV (reference sequence). The V gene end was trimmed by 5 bases and the J gene end by 1 base; junction bases not matched to a gene: 15. The CDR3 is 18 amino acids.

The source of this sequence is a man over 45 with Graves' hyperthyroidism. The sequencing input was blood. V gene TRBV11-1 combines with J gene TRBJ2-5, with 8 bases identical to TRBD2. CDR3 bases: TGTGCCAGCAGCCCCTCCCTTAGGAGCGGGAGTCCCCAAGAGACCCAGTACTTC. Translated: CASSPSLRSGSPQETQYF.